This entry features one T cell receptor (beta chain) sequence. Its antigen is unidentified. Primers included in the PCR were 60 Vbeta and 13 Jbeta primers. Clones were read by immunoSEQ multiplex PCR, and TCRdb kept only the in-frame ones, dropping some. The repertoire holds more than 110,000 clones, over 65% seen once, with approximately 1.8% in the top ten. This entry comes from a study of cytomegalovirus exposure and HLA in healthy donors. Study-wide context: There were roughly 120 million unique TCR beta sequences, drawn from 200 million or so T cells, in an earlier analysis.

Findings of the study overall: In an earlier analysis, most TCR beta V segments were productive about 90% or about 30% of the time. Reportedly, diagnosis of cytomegalovirus status by the classifier showed high specificity and sensitivity.

This receptor was taken from a woman aged 30 to 39 in good health and CMV-seronegative. Sequenced material: PBMCs.

The CDR3 DNA is TGTGCCAGCAAACTCGGGGGACTAGCCTACAATGAGCAGTTCTTC. It is translated as CASKLGGLAYNEQFF. The chain links TRBV28 to TRBJ2-1, with 8 bases that match TRBD2. The CDR3 spans 15 residues. V was pared by 7 bases and J by 2 bases, with 7 bases of the junction left unmatched. Looked up from germline, CDR1 is MDHEN and CDR2 is SYDVKM.